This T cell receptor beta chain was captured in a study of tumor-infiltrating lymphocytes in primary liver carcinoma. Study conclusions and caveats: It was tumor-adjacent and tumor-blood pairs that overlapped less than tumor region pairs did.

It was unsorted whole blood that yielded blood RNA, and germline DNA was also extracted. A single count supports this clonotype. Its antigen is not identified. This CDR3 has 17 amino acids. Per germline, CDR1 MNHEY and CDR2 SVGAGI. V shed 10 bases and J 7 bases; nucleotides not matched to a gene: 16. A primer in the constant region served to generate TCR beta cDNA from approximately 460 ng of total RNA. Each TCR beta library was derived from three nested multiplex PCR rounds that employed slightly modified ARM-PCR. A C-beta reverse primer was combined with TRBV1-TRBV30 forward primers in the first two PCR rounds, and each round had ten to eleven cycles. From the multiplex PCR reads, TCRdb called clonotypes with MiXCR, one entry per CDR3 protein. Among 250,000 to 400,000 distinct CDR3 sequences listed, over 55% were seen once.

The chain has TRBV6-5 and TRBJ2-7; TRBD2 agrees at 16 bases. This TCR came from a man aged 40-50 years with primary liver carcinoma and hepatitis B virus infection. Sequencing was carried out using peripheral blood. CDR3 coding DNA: TGTGCCATCAGGCCCGGGACTAGCGGGAGGGCCCCCTTGGAGCAGTACTTC. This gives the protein CAIRPGTSGRAPLEQYF.